What follows is one TCR beta chain and its context. Data came from immunoSEQ multiplex PCR; TCRdb stores just in-frame clones and leaves some out. The sample carries 95,000 to 150,000 clones, approximately 85% recorded once. This specimen belongs to a study of blood T cell repertoires in COVID-19. CDR3 length equals 17 residues. Looked up from germline, CDR1 is MNHEY and CDR2 is SMNVEV (reference sequence). V shed 2 bases and J 0 bases; nucleotides not matched to a gene: 6. The receptor's source is a woman older than 75 with COVID-19, enrolled during active disease. Specimen: peripheral blood. The chain employs TRBV27 and TRBJ1-3; 8 bases are shared with TRBD1. The CDR3 bases are TGTGCCAGCAGTTTAATAGCAGGGGGCATCTCTGGAAACACCATATATTTT. Translating it yields CASSLIAGGISGNTIYF.